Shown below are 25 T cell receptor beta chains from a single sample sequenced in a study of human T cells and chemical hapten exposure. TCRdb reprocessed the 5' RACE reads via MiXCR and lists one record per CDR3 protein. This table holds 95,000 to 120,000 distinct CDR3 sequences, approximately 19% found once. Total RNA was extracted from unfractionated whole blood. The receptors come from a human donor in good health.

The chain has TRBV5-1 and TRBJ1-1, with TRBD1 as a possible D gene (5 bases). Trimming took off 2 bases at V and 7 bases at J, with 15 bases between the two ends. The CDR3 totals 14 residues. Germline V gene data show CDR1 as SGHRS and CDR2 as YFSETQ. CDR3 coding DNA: TGCGCCAGCAGCTTTGGACGGATAGGGGATGAAGCTTTCTTT. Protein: CASSFGRIGDEAFF.

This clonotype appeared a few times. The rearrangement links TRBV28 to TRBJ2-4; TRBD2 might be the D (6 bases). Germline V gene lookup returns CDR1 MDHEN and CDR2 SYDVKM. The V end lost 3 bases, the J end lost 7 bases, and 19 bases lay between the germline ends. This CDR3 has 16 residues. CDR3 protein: CASSLQLAHQRNIQYF. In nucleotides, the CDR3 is TGTGCCAGCAGTTTGCAACTAGCCCATCAACGTAACATTCAGTACTTC.

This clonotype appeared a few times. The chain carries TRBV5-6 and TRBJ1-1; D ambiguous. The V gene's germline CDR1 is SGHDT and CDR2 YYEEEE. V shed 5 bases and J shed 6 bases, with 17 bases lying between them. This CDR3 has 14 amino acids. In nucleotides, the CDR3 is TGTGCCAGCAGTCCCCCGGCCCCCCCCGCTGAAGCTTTCTTT. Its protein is CASSPPAPPAEAFF.

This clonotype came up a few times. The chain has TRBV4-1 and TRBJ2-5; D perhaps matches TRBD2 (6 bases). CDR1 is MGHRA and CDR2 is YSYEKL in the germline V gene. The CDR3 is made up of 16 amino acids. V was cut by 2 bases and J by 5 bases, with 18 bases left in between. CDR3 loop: CASSQPRRGSRETQYF. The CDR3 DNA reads TGCGCCAGCAGCCAACCCCGTCGGGGGAGTCGGGAGACCCAGTACTTC.

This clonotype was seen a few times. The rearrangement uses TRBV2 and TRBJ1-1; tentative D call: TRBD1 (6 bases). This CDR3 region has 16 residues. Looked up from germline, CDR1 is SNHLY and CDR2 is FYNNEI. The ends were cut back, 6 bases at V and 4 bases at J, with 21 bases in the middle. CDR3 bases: TGTGCCAGCAGGGACGACAGGAGGGGTATAGGCACTGAAGCTTTCTTT. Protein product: CASRDDRRGIGTEAFF.

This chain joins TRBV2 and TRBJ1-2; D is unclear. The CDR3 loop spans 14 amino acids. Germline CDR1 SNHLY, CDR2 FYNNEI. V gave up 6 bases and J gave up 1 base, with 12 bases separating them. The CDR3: CASSAGSLNYGYTF. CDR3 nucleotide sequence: TGTGCCAGCAGCGCGGGTAGCCTTAACTATGGCTACACCTTC.

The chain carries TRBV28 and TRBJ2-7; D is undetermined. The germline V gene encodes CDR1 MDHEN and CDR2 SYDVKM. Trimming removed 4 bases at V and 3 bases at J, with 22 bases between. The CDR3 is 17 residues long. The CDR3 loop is CASSSLPTGPRHYEQYF. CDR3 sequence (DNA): TGTGCCAGCAGTTCCTTACCAACCGGGCCGAGACACTACGAGCAGTACTTC.

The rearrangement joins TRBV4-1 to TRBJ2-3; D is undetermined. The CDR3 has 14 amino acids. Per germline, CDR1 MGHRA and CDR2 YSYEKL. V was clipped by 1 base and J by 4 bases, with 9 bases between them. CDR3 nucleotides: TGCGCCAGCAGCCAAGGAAGGGTCGCAGATACGCAGTATTTT. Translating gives CASSQGRVADTQYF.

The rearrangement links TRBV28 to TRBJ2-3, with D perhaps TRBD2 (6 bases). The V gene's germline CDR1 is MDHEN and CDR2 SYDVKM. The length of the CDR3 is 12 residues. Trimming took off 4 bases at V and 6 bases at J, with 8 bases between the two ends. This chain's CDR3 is CASSSGRDTQYF. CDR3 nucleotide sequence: TGTGCCAGCAGTTCAGGGAGGGATACGCAGTATTTT. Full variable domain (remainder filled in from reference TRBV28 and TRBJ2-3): DVKVTQSSRYLVKRTGEKVFLECVQDMDHENMFWYRQDPGLGLRLIYFSYDVKMKEKGDIPEGYSVSREKKERFSLILESASTNQTSMYLCASSSGRDTQYFGPGTRLTVL.

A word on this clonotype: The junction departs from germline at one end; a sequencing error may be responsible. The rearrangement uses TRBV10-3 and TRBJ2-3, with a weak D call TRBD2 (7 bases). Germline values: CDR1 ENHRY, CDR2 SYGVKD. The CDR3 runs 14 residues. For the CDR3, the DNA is TGTGCCATCACCACGGGGGGCGGCCCAGATACGCAGAATTTT. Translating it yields CAITTGGGPDTQNF.

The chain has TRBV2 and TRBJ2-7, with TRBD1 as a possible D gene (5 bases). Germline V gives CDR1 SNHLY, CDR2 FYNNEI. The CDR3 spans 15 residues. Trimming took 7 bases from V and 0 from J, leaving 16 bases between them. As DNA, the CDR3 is TGTGCCAGCATTCGAATGAAGGACAACTCCTACGAGCAGTACTTC. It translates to CASIRMKDNSYEQYF.

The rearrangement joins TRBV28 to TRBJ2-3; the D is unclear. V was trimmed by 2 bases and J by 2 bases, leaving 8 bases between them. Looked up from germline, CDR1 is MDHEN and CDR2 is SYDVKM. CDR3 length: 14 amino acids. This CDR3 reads CASSLLRSTDTQYF. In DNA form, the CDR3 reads TGTGCCAGCAGTTTACTACGGTCCACAGATACGCAGTATTTT. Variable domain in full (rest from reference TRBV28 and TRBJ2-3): DVKVTQSSRYLVKRTGEKVFLECVQDMDHENMFWYRQDPGLGLRLIYFSYDVKMKEKGDIPEGYSVSREKKERFSLILESASTNQTSMYLCASSLLRSTDTQYFGPGTRLTVL.

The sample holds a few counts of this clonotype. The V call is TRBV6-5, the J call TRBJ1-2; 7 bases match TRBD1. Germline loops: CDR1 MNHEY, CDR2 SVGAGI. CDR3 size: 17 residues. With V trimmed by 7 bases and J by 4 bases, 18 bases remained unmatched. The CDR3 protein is CASTPGGGQSRRYGYTF. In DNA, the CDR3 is TGTGCCAGCACCCCCGGAGGGGGACAGAGCCGACGCTATGGCTACACCTTC.

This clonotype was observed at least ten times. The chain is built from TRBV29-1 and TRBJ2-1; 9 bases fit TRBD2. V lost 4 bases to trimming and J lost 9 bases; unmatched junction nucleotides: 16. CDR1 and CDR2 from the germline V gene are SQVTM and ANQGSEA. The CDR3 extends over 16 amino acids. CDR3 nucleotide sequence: TGCAGCGTTGCCATTGATTGGCGGGAGGGCCGATCTGAGCAGTTCTTC. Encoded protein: CSVAIDWREGRSEQFF.

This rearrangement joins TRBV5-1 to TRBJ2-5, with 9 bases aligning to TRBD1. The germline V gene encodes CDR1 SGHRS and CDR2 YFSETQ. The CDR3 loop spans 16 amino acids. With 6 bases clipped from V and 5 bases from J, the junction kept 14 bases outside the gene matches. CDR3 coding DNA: TGCGCCAGCAACCCCACCTTGGACAGGGGAAGGGAGACCCAGTACTTC. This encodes CASNPTLDRGRETQYF.

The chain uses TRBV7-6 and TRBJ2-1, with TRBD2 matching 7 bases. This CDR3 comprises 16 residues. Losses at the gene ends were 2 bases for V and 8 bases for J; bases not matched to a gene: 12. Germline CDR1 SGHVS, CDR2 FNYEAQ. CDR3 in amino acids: CASSLSASGLGDEQFF. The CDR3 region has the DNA TGTGCCAGCAGCTTATCTGCTAGCGGCTTAGGGGATGAGCAGTTCTTC.

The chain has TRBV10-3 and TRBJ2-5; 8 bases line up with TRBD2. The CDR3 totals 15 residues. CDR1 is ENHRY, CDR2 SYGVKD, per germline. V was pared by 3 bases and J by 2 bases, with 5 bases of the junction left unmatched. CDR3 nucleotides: TGTGCCATCAGTGACCCCGGGAGGGGGCAAGAGACCCAGTACTTC. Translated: CAISDPGRGQETQYF.

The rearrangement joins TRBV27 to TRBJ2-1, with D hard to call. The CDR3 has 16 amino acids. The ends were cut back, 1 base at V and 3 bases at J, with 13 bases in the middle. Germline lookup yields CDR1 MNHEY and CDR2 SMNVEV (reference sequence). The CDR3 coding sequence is TGTGCCAGCAGTTTATTACCCCCGACTGACTACAATGAGCAGTTCTTC. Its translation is CASSLLPPTDYNEQFF.

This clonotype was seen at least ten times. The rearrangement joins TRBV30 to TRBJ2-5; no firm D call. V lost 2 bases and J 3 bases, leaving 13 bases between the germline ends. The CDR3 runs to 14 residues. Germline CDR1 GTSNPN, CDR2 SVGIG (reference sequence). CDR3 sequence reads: CAWSPRRGEETQYF. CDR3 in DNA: TGTGCCTGGAGTCCACGACGAGGAGAAGAGACCCAGTACTTC. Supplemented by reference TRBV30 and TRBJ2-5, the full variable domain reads SQTIHQWPATLVQPVGSPLSLECTVEGTSNPNLYWYRQAAGRGLQLLFYSVGIGQISSEVPQNLSASRPQDRQFILSSKKLLLSDSGFYLCAWSPRRGEETQYFGPGTRLLVL.

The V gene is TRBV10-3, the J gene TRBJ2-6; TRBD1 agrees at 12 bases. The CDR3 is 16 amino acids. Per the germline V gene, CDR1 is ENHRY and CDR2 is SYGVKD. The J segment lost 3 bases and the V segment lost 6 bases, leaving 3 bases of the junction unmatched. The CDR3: CAIRGTGGVGANVLTF. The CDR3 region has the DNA TGTGCCATCAGGGGGACAGGGGGCGTTGGGGCCAACGTCCTGACTTTC.

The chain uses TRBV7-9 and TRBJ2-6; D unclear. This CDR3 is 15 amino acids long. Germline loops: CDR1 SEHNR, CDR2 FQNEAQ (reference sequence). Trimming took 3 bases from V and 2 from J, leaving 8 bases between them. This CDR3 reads CASSLSSTGANVLTF. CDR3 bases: TGTGCCAGCAGCTTGAGTAGCACTGGGGCCAACGTCCTGACTTTC.

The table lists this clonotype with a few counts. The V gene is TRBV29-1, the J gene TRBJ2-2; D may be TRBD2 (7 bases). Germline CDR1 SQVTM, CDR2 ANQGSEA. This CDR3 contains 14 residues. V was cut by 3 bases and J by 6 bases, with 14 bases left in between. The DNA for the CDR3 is TGCAGCGTTGAGGGGGGGACAAAGGCCGGGGAGCTGTTTTTT. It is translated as CSVEGGTKAGELFF.

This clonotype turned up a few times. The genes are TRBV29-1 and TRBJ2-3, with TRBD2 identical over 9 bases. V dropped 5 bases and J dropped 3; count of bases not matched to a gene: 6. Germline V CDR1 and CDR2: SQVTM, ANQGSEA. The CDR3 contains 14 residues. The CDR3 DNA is TGCAGCGTTTCCGTAGCGGGAGTAACAGATACGCAGTATTTT. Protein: CSVSVAGVTDTQYF.

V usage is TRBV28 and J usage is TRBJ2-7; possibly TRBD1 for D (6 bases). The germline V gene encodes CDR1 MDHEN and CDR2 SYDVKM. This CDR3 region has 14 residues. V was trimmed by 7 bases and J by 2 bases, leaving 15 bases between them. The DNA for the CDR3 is TGTGCCAGCACCCCAGGACAGCCTCCCTACGAGCAGTACTTC. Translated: CASTPGQPPYEQYF.

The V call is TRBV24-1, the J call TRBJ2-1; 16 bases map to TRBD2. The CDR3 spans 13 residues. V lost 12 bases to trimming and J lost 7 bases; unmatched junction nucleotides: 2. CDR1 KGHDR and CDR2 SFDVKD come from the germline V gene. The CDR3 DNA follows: TGTGCCGCGGGACTAGCGGGAGGGAATGAGCAGTTCTTC. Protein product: CAAGLAGGNEQFF.